One and the same sample provided the 2 T cell receptor beta chains below, sequenced in a study of beta chain features in type 1 diabetes. The sequenced template was cDNA made from the entire isolated RNA. Assay used: immunoSEQ multiplex PCR; TCRdb lists only in-frame clones, some missing. Altogether 450,000 to 600,000 clones are present, around 28% being singletons, with the ten largest covering 0.05% to 0.065%. Sequencing used naive CD4+ T cells from blood. These TCRs come from a man aged 18 to 30 in good health.

The chain joins TRBV4-1 to TRBJ2-1, with a possible D match to TRBD2 (6 bases). CDR1 and CDR2 (germline): MGHRA, YSYEKL. Trimming removed 0 bases at V and 9 bases at J, with 18 bases between. The CDR3 sequence is 16 residues long. The CDR3 nucleotides are TGCGCCAGCAGCCAAGATACTTCTGGACCGCGGGGTGAGCAGTTCTTC. Its protein is CASSQDTSGPRGEQFF.

This clone has just a few counts. This sequence joins TRBV7-8 and TRBJ2-3; the D is unclear. Per the germline V gene, CDR1 is SGHVS and CDR2 is FQNEAQ. The CDR3 contains 14 residues. Trimming pared 5 bases from V and 1 base from J, leaving 10 bases between. In DNA form, the CDR3 reads TGTGCCAGCAGCGTCATTGTTGGCACAGATACGCAGTATTTT. Translating it yields CASSVIVGTDTQYF.